This TCR beta chain was sequenced during a study of blood T cell repertoires in COVID-19. Study as a whole: COVID-19 samples collected from the United States, Italy and Spain covered acute and convalescent phases. T cells, B-cell-depleted T cells, or PBMCs provided the cDNA or gDNA that served as material.

Per the original data handling: Amplifying reference gene primers gave estimates of nucleated cell counts. The repertoire was sequenced with immunoSEQ multiplex PCR; TCRdb's copy has only in-frame clones and lacks some. That table is the source of V, J and clone size, and D and trimming were worked out from the DNA. The table includes roughly 120,000 clones, less than 85% detected once. The table lists this clone with a count of one. Germline lookup yields CDR1 SGHVS and CDR2 FQNEAQ. V shed 4 bases, J shed 2 bases, and the junction held 6 bases outside the gene matches. The CDR3 totals 16 residues. This receptor was obtained from a woman aged 55-70 years with acute or convalescent COVID-19. The chain combines TRBV7-8 with TRBJ1-5; 9 bases match TRBD1. The sequenced material came from peripheral blood. Here the CDR3 DNA reads TGTGCCAGCAGCTACCGGGACAGGGAGGGCAATCAGCCCCAGCATTTT. Translating it yields CASSYRDREGNQPQHF.